The entry below gives a single TCR beta chain sequence along with its context. The antigen remains unidentified. Unique molecular identifiers had been added to the TCR beta cDNA libraries. Input populations of roughly 1 to 11 million T cells gave rise to some 500,000 cDNA molecules. TCRdb independently ran MiXCR on the PCR reads; one entry per CDR3 protein. Found here are about 820,000 distinct CDR3 sequences, approximately 53% of them singletons; the top ten hold roughly 4.4%. This sample stems from a study of post-analysis software for immune sequencing data. Overall study findings and caveats: F measure showed strong co-clustering of same-batch samples. Elevated frequency relative to controls characterized several TRBV segments in patients, TRBV5-6, TRBV5-1 and TRBV20-1 among them. Controls' normalized Chao1 diversity significantly exceeded that of multiple sclerosis patients.

The CDR3 spans 15 residues. Trimming shortened V by 4 bases and J by 3 bases, and 12 bases separated the two germline ends. In germline, CDR1 is MGHRA, CDR2 YSYEKL. The TCR sequence derives from a girl between 5 and 17 years old with multiple sclerosis. The specimen was blood. J is TRBJ1-4 and V is TRBV4-1; D not resolved. The CDR3 region is CASSRHLAANEKLFF. The CDR3 region has the DNA TGCGCCAGCAGCCGCCATCTTGCGGCTAATGAAAAACTGTTTTTT.